Presented here are 22 T cell receptor beta chains from one specimen sequenced in a study of T cells in Graves' hyperthyroidism and ophthalmopathy. Amplification of TCR beta CDR3 regions used RNA as the template. Primed by the HTBI set, a first-round RT-PCR was run on the TCR CDR3. TCRdb analysed the multiplex PCR reads with MiXCR anew, one entry per CDR3 protein. This table holds approximately 600,000 distinct CDR3 sequences, about 20% found once. Sequencing was carried out using blood. These receptors were taken from a young man with Graves' ophthalmopathy.

This clonotype appeared many times. The CDR3 coding sequence is TGTGCCAGCAGCTTGGTGGGAGTCAACACCGGGGAGCTGTTTTTT. It codes for CASSLVGVNTGELFF. The chain has TRBV11-2 and TRBJ2-2; possible D gene TRBD2, 5 bases. The CDR3 covers 15 residues. V lost 3 bases to trimming and J lost 2 bases, with 10 bases between them. Germline V gene data show CDR1 as SGHAT and CDR2 as FQNNGV.

The chain employs TRBV7-9 and TRBJ2-5; 8 nucleotides agree with TRBD1. Per the germline V gene, CDR1 is SEHNR and CDR2 is FQNEAQ (reference sequence). V lost 5 bases to trimming and J lost 10 bases; unmatched junction nucleotides: 6. CDR3 length: 12 residues. CDR3 residues: CASSGNRGDQYF. The CDR3 DNA is TGTGCCAGCAGCGGAAACAGGGGGGACCAGTACTTC.

The chain couples TRBV12-3 or TRBV12-4 to TRBJ1-6; 9 bases map to TRBD1. With 5 bases clipped from V and 11 bases from J, the junction kept 16 bases outside the gene matches. The CDR3 is 17 amino acids. The CDR3 region has the DNA TGTGCCAGCAGTCGGGGACTACAGGGGGCCTCCCGTCCACCCCTCCACTTT. It translates to CASSRGLQGASRPPLHF.

A remark on this clonotype: Sequence at one end of the junction differs from germline and may be a read error. The chain is built from TRBV27 and TRBJ2-7; D gene ambiguous. Germline values: CDR1 MNHEY, CDR2 SMNVEV (reference sequence). This CDR3 contains 13 residues. In DNA form, the CDR3 reads TGTACCAGCAGCTTGTGGTCATCCTACGAGCAGTACTTC. This codes for CTSSLWSSYEQYF.

This clonotype was picked up a small number of times. The chain couples TRBV12-3 or TRBV12-4 to TRBJ2-7; 7 positions agree with TRBD1. The trim removed 7 bases at V and 0 bases at J, leaving 3 bases unmatched. The CDR3 is 13 residues long. CDR3 sequence reads: CASTYRGSYEQYF. The CDR3 DNA sequence: TGTGCCAGCACCTACAGGGGCTCCTACGAGCAGTACTTC.

The chain carries TRBV6-6 and TRBJ2-7; TRBD1 might be the D (5 bases). This CDR3 contains 13 residues. Trimming cost V 2 bases and J 3 bases, with 8 bases left between them. Germline loops: CDR1 MNHNY, CDR2 SVGAGI (reference sequence). The CDR3 nucleotides are TGTGCCAGCAGTTACGGGGCGGACTACGAGCAGTACTTC. Translated, it gives CASSYGADYEQYF.

The chain has TRBV28 and TRBJ1-4; 8 bases line up with TRBD1. The CDR3 extends over 18 amino acids. J was trimmed by 0 bases and V by 5 bases; bases with no gene match: 11. Germline CDR1 MDHEN, CDR2 SYDVKM. The CDR3 sequence: CASSATGGLGATNEKLFF. CDR3 sequence (DNA): TGTGCCAGCAGTGCCACAGGGGGACTAGGGGCAACTAATGAAAAACTGTTTTTT.

The rearrangement links TRBV28 to TRBJ1-3; D gene ambiguous. This CDR3 has 14 amino acids. Germline CDR1 and CDR2: MDHEN and SYDVKM. With 3 bases removed from V and 0 bases from J, the gap between germline ends came to 6 bases. In DNA form, the CDR3 reads TGTGCCAGCAGTTTCGGGTTCTCTGGAAACACCATATATTTT. Translation gives CASSFGFSGNTIYF.

This clonotype was counted a few times. The rearrangement uses TRBV3-1 and TRBJ2-6, with 7 nucleotides matching TRBD1. Trimming removed 0 bases from V and 6 bases from J; junction bases left unmatched: 2. Germline V lookup: CDR1 LGHDT, CDR2 YNNKEL (reference sequence). This CDR3 region has 15 residues. In DNA, the CDR3 is TGTGCCAGCAGCCAAGAAGACAGGGAGGCCAACGTCCTGACTTTC. Translated: CASSQEDREANVLTF.

V and J are TRBV28 and TRBJ2-7, with 10 positions matching TRBD2. The CDR3 consists of 14 residues. J was trimmed by 0 bases and V by 5 bases; bases with no gene match: 1. Germline-derived CDR1 and CDR2 are MDHEN and SYDVKM. The CDR3 DNA sequence: TGTGCCAGCAGTGGACTAGCGGACTCCTACGAGCAGTACTTC. Its translation: CASSGLADSYEQYF.

The chain couples TRBV27 to TRBJ1-5, with 9 bases matching TRBD1. The CDR3 spans 16 residues. From germline, CDR1 is MNHEY and CDR2 SMNVEV (reference sequence). V gave up 6 bases and J gave up 7 bases; unmatched junction bases: 13. The CDR3 region has the DNA TGTGCCAGCAGAGAACACCGGGACAGGGTTATACAGCCCCAGCATTTT. Protein sequence: CASREHRDRVIQPQHF.

The rearrangement links TRBV20-1 to TRBJ1-2; D unclear. The CDR3 spans 12 residues. The germline V gene encodes CDR1 DFQATT and CDR2 SNEGSKA (reference sequence). The V end was cut by 6 bases, the J end by 7 bases, with 15 bases between. In DNA, the CDR3 is TGCAGTGCCCATCCAAATTTGGGTGGCTACACCTTC. It is translated as CSAHPNLGGYTF.

Details on this clonotype: A much more abundant neighbour one base away suggests this may be a read error. The chain uses TRBV19 and TRBJ1-1; 9 bases are a match to TRBD1. V trimming: 5 bases; J trimming: 4 bases; junction bases outside the gene matches: 5. Germline loops: CDR1 LNHDA, CDR2 SQIVND (reference sequence). The CDR3 loop spans 14 amino acids. Here the CDR3 DNA reads TGTGCCAGTAGTGCGACAGGGGGGAGCACTGAAGCTTTCTTT. It yields the protein CASSATGGSTEAFF.

This clonotype was detected only a few times. This chain connects TRBV7-9 to TRBJ2-1, with 13 bases matching TRBD2. This CDR3 region has 15 residues. The germline V gene has CDR1 SEHNR and CDR2 FQNEAQ (reference sequence). The trim removed 6 bases at V and 6 bases at J, leaving 5 bases unmatched. CDR3 sequence reads: CASRGGLAGFNEQFF. The CDR3 DNA reads TGTGCCAGCAGGGGGGGACTAGCGGGATTCAATGAGCAGTTCTTC.

This clonotype has a count of ten or more. The V and J genes are TRBV5-1 and TRBJ1-4; 7 positions agree with TRBD1. The germline CDR1 and CDR2 sequences are SGHRS and YFSETQ. CDR3 size: 13 residues. V shed 5 bases, J shed 4 bases, and the junction held 2 bases outside the gene matches. Here the CDR3 DNA reads TGCGCCAGCAGTCGGGACAGTAATGAAAAACTGTTTTTT. Protein product: CASSRDSNEKLFF.

A word on this clonotype: One base away lies a much larger clone, so this may be a sequencing read error. In DNA form, the CDR3 reads TGCGCCAGCAGGAAGGAGGGAGTCTCCTACAATGAGCAGTTCTTC. It codes for CASRKEGVSYNEQFF. The chain has TRBV5-1 and TRBJ2-1; D perhaps matches TRBD2 (6 bases). CDR1 and CDR2 (germline): SGHRS, YFSETQ. Trimming left V 5 bases short and J 0 bases short, with 12 bases between. This CDR3 is 15 amino acids long.

The genes are TRBV7-9 and TRBJ2-7; D may be TRBD1 or TRBD2 (5 bases each). CDR3 size: 15 residues. V dropped 1 base and J dropped 4 bases, with 14 bases sitting between them. Germline V CDR1 and CDR2: SEHNR, FQNEAQ (reference sequence). The CDR3: CASSLGVWGNYEQYF. The CDR3 DNA reads TGTGCCAGCAGCTTAGGAGTTTGGGGGAATTACGAGCAGTACTTC.

This clonotype has only a few counts. The rearrangement links TRBV6-1 to TRBJ2-3; a possible D gene is TRBD2 (6 bases). V lost 7 bases and J 2 bases, leaving 10 bases between the germline ends. CDR3 length: 13 residues. Germline loops: CDR1 MNHNS, CDR2 SASEGT. The CDR3 DNA reads TGTGCCAGCAATCCTAGCGACACAGATACGCAGTATTTT. This sequence encodes CASNPSDTDTQYF.

A remark on this clonotype: The junction and the germline gene differ at one end; a read error may be behind it. V gene TRBV7-3 combines with J gene TRBJ2-1, with D unresolved. CDR3 length equals 15 residues. The germline V gene has CDR1 SGHTA and CDR2 FQGTGA. The CDR3 coding sequence is TGTGCCAGCAGTTTAAGGAAAAGCTCCTACAATGAGCAGTTCTTC. It yields the protein CASSLRKSSYNEQFF.

This chain connects TRBV10-3 to TRBJ2-7, with D maybe TRBD2 (5 bases). The germline CDR1 and CDR2 sequences are ENHRY and SYGVKD. Trimming left V 4 bases short and J 2 bases short, with 9 bases between. This CDR3 has 13 residues. The CDR3 DNA follows: TGTGCCATCAGTGCATACGGGACCTACGAGCAGTACTTC. Translation: CAISAYGTYEQYF.

This clonotype has at least ten counts. The chain uses TRBV5-8 and TRBJ1-2; D is uncertain. V lost 4 bases and J lost 0, with 7 bases in between. Germline CDR1 and CDR2: SGHTS and YDEGEE. This CDR3 region has 13 residues. The CDR3 is CASSDPPNYGYTF. CDR3 DNA sequence: TGTGCCAGCAGCGACCCCCCTAACTATGGCTACACCTTC.

This clonotype occurred a few times. The J gene is TRBJ2-5, the V gene TRBV9; D is possibly TRBD2 (5 bases). V was shortened by 3 bases and J by 0 bases, with 9 bases between the two germline ends. The germline gives CDR1 SGDLS, CDR2 YYNGEE. CDR3 length: 14 amino acids. The CDR3 nucleotides read TGTGCCAGCAGCGCGCCGGGGTACCAAGAGACCCAGTACTTC. This codes for CASSAPGYQETQYF.